This T cell receptor beta chain originates from a study of monozygotic twins with inflammatory bowel disease (dated by TCRdb to between 2018 and 2020). In the study overall: In total, approximately 30 monozygotic twin pairs made up the full study: 19 Danish pairs, all IBD-discordant, plus nine German pairs, of which four were IBD-concordant and five were IBD-discordant. Each individual had, on average, about 151 000 unique TCRalpha sequences and 181 000 unique TCRbeta sequences available for analysis. The search for disease-associated traits relied mainly on comparing, within discordant pairs, IBD patients with their genetically identical healthy co-twins.

The CDR3 measures 13 amino acids from cysteine to phenylalanine. Only the protein is on record. CDR1 is given as SQVTM and CDR2 as ANQGSEA, both from the germline V gene. The method behind the library was 5' RACE. Preparation of each TCR library used around 3,500 ng of total RNA. For each sample, cDNA was synthesized in eight separate reactions using SMARTScribe reverse transcriptase. Unique molecular identifiers containing a 6-nucleotide sample barcode were introduced through template switching during cDNA synthesis. Two nested PCRs of roughly 16 and 10 cycles amplified the TCRalpha and TCRbeta cDNA, and bead purification followed each PCR. Before amplification, the cDNA was treated with uracil DNA-glycosylase and purified using the QIAquick PCR purification kit. The second PCR added Illumina TruSeq-compatible adapters along with sample-specific barcodes. TapeStation and Qubit were used to check library quality and concentration, and roughly 4.8 ng of each library went into the pool. Pooled libraries were sequenced on an Illumina HiSeq2500 single-index Rapid Run with 2 x 100 bp reads and custom sequencing primers. Per the authors' processing: MiGEC version 1.2.6 was used for UMI-based consensus assembly to correct PCR and sequencing errors. V(D)J alignment, clonotype assembly and CDR3 extraction were performed with MiXCR version 2.1.1. To normalise gene usage, clonotype sharing and MAIT/NKT TCR abundance, the top 1000, 10 000 and 20 000 clonotypes in each sample were analysed. After downsampling to 27 000 UMIs, diversity was calculated as the inverse Simpson index using the vegan R package. Paired Mann-Whitney U tests were applied to discordant twin pairs, with Benjamini-Hochberg correction for multiple testing. The reads, reprocessed by TCRdb, yield one row per CDR3 protein sequence and no DNA. These V and J calls originate from TCRdb's pipeline instead of the authors' own analysis. The sample's clone listing holds under 200,000 distinct CDR3 sequences. The ten largest clones add up to over 2.5% of the sample.

The study at large found these results: Background noise and inter-individual variability may have been introduced into the repertoires by the differing immunosuppressive treatments among patients. The results gave no support for a single strong signal or clonotype linked to IBD. IBD patients shared fewer clonotypes with other individuals than healthy twins did, most markedly in patients showing signs of disease activity. No difference in repertoire similarity was observed between concordant and discordant twins, possibly owing to limited statistical power. The analysis was unable to tell apart different T cell subtypes. A decrease in TCRbeta repertoire diversity, as measured by inverse Simpson index, was observed in IBD patients compared with their healthy co-twins.

Of note for this clonotype: Its antigen specificity is not known.

From each donor, a roughly 2.3 ml peripheral blood sample was collected into PAXgene tubes and stored at -80 degrees C. Without T cell sorting, total RNA was isolated from whole blood using the PAXgene blood miRNA kit on an automated QIAcube. Peripheral blood from monozygotic twin pairs concordant or discordant for inflammatory bowel disease was subjected to deep TCRalpha and TCRbeta repertoire profiling with unique molecular barcoding. Smoking habits were recorded for all twin pairs, and each individual was classified as a current, former or never smoker. The receptor chain draws on TRBV29-1 and TRBJ2-5; without DNA, the TCRdb call of TRBD1 cannot be checked. The source of this sequence is a human donor with ulcerative colitis or Crohn's disease, or a healthy co-twin of an affected twin (not recorded which). The sample comprised blood. The CDR3 amino acid sequence is: CSVEEEGEETQYF.